These 17 T cell receptor beta chains were sequenced from one sample in a study of CD8 T cells in Susac syndrome. An input of roughly 0.45 to 1 ug of RNA was subjected to reverse transcription using random hexamers. A single record per CDR3 protein comes from TCRdb applying MiXCR to the immunoSEQ multiplex PCR reads. The profile shows more than 150,000 distinct CDR3 sequences, around 95% of them singletons. Sample: CD4+ T cells from PBMCs. Every receptor here comes from a human donor with Susac syndrome.

This chain joins TRBV7-6 and TRBJ2-7; D may correspond to TRBD1 or TRBD2 (5 bases each). Looked up from germline, CDR1 is SGHVS and CDR2 is FNYEAQ. This CDR3 comprises 16 residues. The V gene lost 0 bases and the J gene lost 5 bases, with 17 bases spanning the gap. The CDR3 coding sequence is TGTGCCAGCAGCTTAGCGCGAATGGGGGTCAGCGACGAGCAGTACTTC. It codes for CASSLARMGVSDEQYF. The full variable domain, its missing parts supplied by reference TRBV7-6 and TRBJ2-7, is GAGVSQSPRYKVTKRGQDVALRCDPISGHVSLYWYRQALGQGPEFLTYFNYEAQQDKSGLPNDRFSAERPEGSISTLTIQRTEQRDSAMYRCASSLARMGVSDEQYFGPGTRLTVT.

This sequence joins TRBV2 and TRBJ1-2; the D is unclear. Trimming left V 10 bases short and J 1 base short, with 13 bases between. This CDR3 comprises 13 residues. The germline CDR1 and CDR2 sequences are SNHLY and FYNNEI. The CDR3 sequence: CATRYRGNYGYTF. The CDR3 DNA sequence: TGTGCCACCCGATACCGGGGTAACTATGGCTACACCTTC.

This clonotype has only one observation. CDR3 nucleotide sequence: TGTGCCAGCAGCTCCGGTTTCGCTGGGGCCAACGTCCTGACTTTC. Amino acids: CASSSGFAGANVLTF. This chain uses TRBV7-8 with TRBJ2-6; unclear D gene. This CDR3 has 15 amino acids. V gave up 4 bases and J gave up 2 bases, with 9 bases separating them. Germline V CDR1 and CDR2: SGHVS, FQNEAQ.

The chain employs TRBV30 and TRBJ1-4; D remains ambiguous. The ends were cut back, 1 base at V and 8 bases at J, with 8 bases in the middle. This CDR3 has 12 amino acids. Germline V gene sequence: CDR1 GTSNPN, CDR2 SVGIG (reference sequence). CDR3 bases: TGTGCCTGGAGTGAGCAACCAGAAAAACTGTTTTTT. Translating it yields CAWSEQPEKLFF.

The rearrangement joins TRBV7-6 to TRBJ2-1; TRBD2 agrees at 13 bases. Germline CDR1 reads SGHVS; CDR2 reads FNYEAQ. The CDR3 is 16 residues long. Unmatched junction bases numbered 5, after V lost 1 base and J lost 8 bases. The CDR3 protein is CASSLGQLAGGHEQFF. DNA of the CDR3: TGTGCCAGCAGCTTAGGCCAACTAGCGGGGGGGCATGAGCAGTTCTTC.

V is TRBV28 and J is TRBJ2-2, with a weak D call TRBD1 (5 bases). Germline V gene lookup returns CDR1 MDHEN and CDR2 SYDVKM. The CDR3 is made up of 14 amino acids. Trimming left V 6 bases short and J 2 bases short, with 10 bases between. The CDR3 nucleotides are TGTGCCAGCAGCCTCAGGGAAAACACCGGGGAGCTGTTTTTT. It yields the protein CASSLRENTGELFF.

V and J are TRBV20-1 and TRBJ1-5, with 8 bases identical to TRBD1. This CDR3 contains 13 residues. The V and J ends lost 5 bases and 6 bases, in that order; junction bases with no gene match: 6. Germline V gene lookup returns CDR1 DFQATT and CDR2 SNEGSKA (reference sequence). The CDR3 DNA sequence: TGCAGTGCTGTAGACAGGGGAGGTCAGCCCCAGCATTTT. It yields the protein CSAVDRGGQPQHF.

The sample holds one count of this clonotype. V is TRBV30 and J is TRBJ1-2; 7 bases line up with TRBD1. CDR1 is GTSNPN and CDR2 is SVGIG in the germline V gene (reference sequence). Trimming took 5 bases from V and 5 from J; bases not matched to a gene: 11. This CDR3 comprises 14 residues. DNA for the CDR3: TGTGCCTGGGAACCGGGACAGCGGGGATATGGCTACACCTTC. It yields the protein CAWEPGQRGYGYTF.

The rearrangement links TRBV30 to TRBJ1-5; no reliable D call. This CDR3 has 14 amino acids. V was trimmed by 1 base and J by 6 bases, leaving 13 bases between them. The germline V gene encodes CDR1 GTSNPN and CDR2 SVGIG (reference sequence). CDR3 amino acids: CAWSGGGMGQPQHF. As DNA, the CDR3 is TGTGCCTGGAGTGGGGGTGGGATGGGTCAGCCCCAGCATTTT. Filled out from reference TRBV30 and TRBJ1-5, the complete variable domain reads SQTIHQWPATLVQPVGSPLSLECTVEGTSNPNLYWYRQAAGRGLQLLFYSVGIGQISSEVPQNLSASRPQDRQFILSSKKLLLSDSGFYLCAWSGGGMGQPQHFGDGTRLSIL.

The J gene is TRBJ2-1, the V gene TRBV29-1; 9 bases are shared with TRBD2. The CDR3 is 14 amino acids. The germline V gene encodes CDR1 SQVTM and CDR2 ANQGSEA. V shed 2 bases, J shed 6 bases, and the junction held 5 bases outside the gene matches. The CDR3 DNA follows: TGCAGCGTTGAACTAGCGGGGCACCTCAATGAGCAGTTCTTC. It translates to CSVELAGHLNEQFF.

J is TRBJ2-2 and V is TRBV12-3 or TRBV12-4; 10 bases line up with TRBD1. V lost 6 bases, J lost 4 bases, and 8 bases stayed unmatched. This CDR3 spans 16 amino acids. In DNA form, the CDR3 reads TGTGCCAGCAGCAGGGGACAGGGGCGGGTCACCGGGGAGCTGTTTTTT. Amino acid sequence: CASSRGQGRVTGELFF.

This clonotype was seen once. The chain has TRBV6-5 and TRBJ1-6; 7 bases align to TRBD1. V lost 2 bases, J lost 8 bases, and 6 bases stayed unmatched. This CDR3 has 15 amino acids. Germline V gives CDR1 MNHEY, CDR2 SVGAGI. The CDR3 DNA follows: TGTGCCAGCAGTTACGTCGGACAGGTCGATTCACCCCTCCACTTT. It translates to CASSYVGQVDSPLHF.

V gene TRBV7-8 combines with J gene TRBJ2-6, with a possible D match to TRBD2 (5 bases). Germline values: CDR1 SGHVS, CDR2 FQNEAQ. Deletions cut 5 bases from V and 0 bases from J, with 8 bases between. CDR3 length equals 15 residues. As DNA, the CDR3 is TGTGCCAGCAGCCAACGGGACTCTGGGGCCAACGTCCTGACTTTC. The encoded protein is CASSQRDSGANVLTF.

The chain uses TRBV20-1 and TRBJ1-2, with TRBD1 as a possible D gene (5 bases). CDR3 size: 14 residues. Per the germline V gene, CDR1 is DFQATT and CDR2 is SNEGSKA (reference sequence). V shed 0 bases and J shed 7 bases, with 15 bases lying between them. The CDR3 reads CSARDVRTGVGYTF. Written as DNA, the CDR3 is TGCAGTGCTAGAGATGTCAGGACGGGGGTTGGCTACACCTTC.

The chain links TRBV3-1 to TRBJ1-4; D possibly corresponds to TRBD1 (5 bases). Per the germline V gene, CDR1 is LGHDT and CDR2 is YNNKEL (reference sequence). The CDR3 covers 15 residues. The V end lost 1 base, the J end lost 5 bases, and 11 bases lay between the germline ends. The CDR3 DNA follows: TGTGCCAGCAGCCAAGTGGTCGGGGGAAATGAAAAACTGTTTTTT. This translates into CASSQVVGGNEKLFF.

The CDR3 protein is CASSEGLAGEQFF. In DNA, the CDR3 is TGTGCCAGTAGTGAGGGACTAGCGGGGGAGCAGTTCTTC. The rearrangement joins TRBV19 to TRBJ2-1; TRBD2 aligns across 13 bases. This CDR3 is built from 13 residues. V was pared by 5 bases and J by 10 bases, with 2 bases of the junction left unmatched. In germline, CDR1 is LNHDA, CDR2 SQIVND (reference sequence).

CDR3 bases: TGCGCCAGCAGCGTGGAACGGACCGCCCTTGCCGAAGCTTTCTTT. Protein sequence: CASSVERTALAEAFF. The chain uses TRBV5-1 and TRBJ1-1; D unresolved. The CDR3 is 15 residues long. The germline V gene encodes CDR1 SGHRS and CDR2 YFSETQ. Between the trimmed V and J ends, which lost 4 bases and 8 bases, there was a span of 21 bases.